A selection of T cell receptor beta chains follows, all from one sample in a study of PD-1 blockade in mismatch repair-deficient tumors. The data were produced by immunoSEQ multiplex PCR, yet TCRdb's version contains in-frame clones alone and is incomplete. The sample has roughly 16,000 clones, almost 85% seen once; the top ten hold 17%. This specimen consisted of PBMCs, obtained before pembrolizumab treatment. The receptors were sampled from an adult with mismatch repair-deficient cancer. The CDR3 runs from the conserved cysteine through the conserved F or W.

TRBJ1-1 TRBV9 CASSGTGGSEAFF
TRBJ2-2 TRBV7-9 CASSLGQGRAGELFF
TRBJ2-7 TRBV18 CASSPNTGGEQYF
TRBJ2-2 TRBV6-4 CASELGDLAGLMRTGELFF
TRBJ1-2 TRBV27 CASTPTGALYGYTF
TRBJ2-1 TRBV10-1 CASSSGTEPSYNEQFF
TRBJ2-7 TRBV30 CAWTHPRGFNEQYF
TRBJ2-7 TRBV6-5 CASSESGYEQYF
TRBJ2-5 TRBV10-1 CASSERLSGGGQETQYF
TRBJ2-3 TRBV10-3 CAISGLAGRTGDTQYF
TRBJ1-4 TRBV7-9 CASSQRGTESEKLFF
TRBJ2-7 TRBV4-3 CASSPGTSETYEQYF
TRBJ2-1 TRBV6-6 CASSYSYEQFF
TRBJ2-7 TRBV29-1 CSVGTPYEQYF
TRBJ2-7 TRBV10-3 CAISGGPYEQYF
TRBJ2-3 TRBV4-2 CASSRRTGGSTDTQYF
TRBJ1-1 TRBV5-4 CASSQRSSSNTEAFF
TRBJ2-3 TRBV2 CASSARADTQYF
TRBJ2-3 TRBV7-9 CASSTTGASTDTQYF
TRBJ2-1 TRBV7-8 CASSLGGHNEQFF
TRBJ1-2 TRBV4-1 CASSQRLGSDYGYTF
TRBJ2-5 TRBV7-9 CASSFSRSETQYF
TRBJ2-1 TRBV5-1 CASSLTSGSYNEQFF
TRBJ1-4 TRBV5-5 CASSLVPDEKLFF
TRBJ1-1 TRBV13 CASSLVGGASEAFF
TRBJ2-1 TRBV9 CASSVSAGPSSYNEQFF
TRBJ2-5 TRBV7-6 CASSPWAGAGETQYF
TRBJ2-7 TRBV30 CAWSPLRGQGSYEQYF
TRBJ2-3 TRBV13 CASSQGPISTDTQYF
TRBJ2-7 TRBV2 CASSEFLGRGLALYEQYF
TRBJ2-1 TRBV27 CASWRAQTYNEQFF
TRBJ2-6 TRBV6-1 CASSGTGGSGANVLTF
TRBJ2-3 TRBV21-1 CASSKSNLPGTGISEEDTQYF
TRBJ2-5 TRBV7-8 CASSYSGKETQYF
TRBJ2-5 TRBV2 CASSEFAETQYF
TRBJ2-2 TRBV7-8 CASTSTGELFF
TRBJ1-3 TRBV29-1 CSVEDPGDGSGNTIYF
TRBJ2-7 TRBV5-6 CASSLVRGRHEQYF
TRBJ2-3 TRBV13 CASSAGGRGSTDTQYF
TRBJ1-2 TRBV10-3 CALSTGAYGYTF
TRBJ1-1 TRBV5-1 CASSVGQGLTEAFF
TRBJ2-4 TRBV5-6 CASSLNEIQYF
TRBJ2-7 TRBV5-3 CARSLADRESWSAYEQYF
TRBJ2-7 TRBV29-1 CSARLAGYEQYF
TRBJ2-3 TRBV19 CASSIRSSASGGDTDTQYF